These T cell receptor beta chains were read from a single sample in a study of Ad26.COV2.S vaccination and SARS-CoV-2 variants. TCRdb's copy holds only in-frame clones and misses some; the assay was immunoSEQ multiplex PCR. The sample records roughly 680,000 clones, about 90% being singletons. The material sequenced was peripheral blood, taken in a trial of Ad26.COV2.S vaccine versus placebo. The receptors stem from a person aged 18-60 years who received the Ad26.COV2.S COVID-19 vaccine or a placebo. Both conserved end residues are part of each CDR3. A D gene is named only where the DNA matches it firmly.

d_gene,v_gene,j_gene,CDR3aa,CDR3nt
NA,TRBV6-2/TRBV6-3,TRBJ2-1,CASSLDGNEQFF,TGTGCCAGCAGCCTGGACGGTAATGAGCAGTTCTTC
TRBD1,TRBV6-5,TRBJ2-7,CASSSRDSPYEQYF,TGTGCCAGCAGTTCCCGGGACAGCCCCTACGAGCAGTACTTC
NA,TRBV5-1,TRBJ1-1,CASSLGGGTEAFF,TGCGCCAGCAGCTTGGGCGGGGGAACTGAAGCTTTCTTT
NA,TRBV29-1,TRBJ1-4,CSVEDLFDEKLFF,TGCAGCGTTGAAGATCTTTTCGACGAAAAACTGTTTTTT
NA,TRBV5-1,TRBJ1-3,CASNSGQHGNTIYF,TGCGCCAGCAACTCCGGACAGCATGGAAACACCATATATTTT
TRBD2,TRBV19,TRBJ2-1,CASGWASGSYNEQFF,TGTGCCAGCGGCTGGGCTAGCGGCTCCTACAATGAGCAGTTCTTC
TRBD2,TRBV3-1/TRBV3-2,TRBJ2-3,CASSQRLAGGDTDTQYF,TGTGCCAGCAGCCAAAGACTAGCGGGAGGGGACACAGATACGCAGTATTTT
TRBD1,TRBV9,TRBJ2-5,CASSVDLGRGRETQYF,TGTGCCAGCAGCGTAGATTTGGGCAGGGGGCGCGAGACCCAGTACTTC
TRBD2,TRBV5-6,TRBJ2-7,CASSDPGGPLGEQYF,TGTGCCAGCAGCGATCCGGGAGGGCCCTTGGGAGAGCAGTACTTC
NA,TRBV5-1,TRBJ2-2,CASSSADMTGELFF,TGCGCCAGCAGCTCAGCAGACATGACCGGGGAGCTGTTTTTT
NA,TRBV7-8,TRBJ2-2,CASSLEVAGELFF,TGTGCCAGCAGCTTAGAGGTGGCCGGGGAGCTGTTTTTT
TRBD2,TRBV15,TRBJ2-1,CATSVGLADNNEQFF,TGTGCCACCAGCGTCGGACTAGCGGATAACAATGAGCAGTTCTTC
NA,TRBV7-2,TRBJ2-7,CASSLDQLPSYEQYF,TGTGCCAGCAGCTTAGATCAACTACCATCCTACGAGCAGTACTTC
NA,TRBV24-1,TRBJ1-1,CATSDRGTSTEAFF,TGTGCCACCAGTGACCGGGGGACAAGCACTGAAGCTTTCTTT